The T cell receptor beta chain under discussion was sequenced for a study of T cell changes during pregnancy in multiple sclerosis. The table came from immunoSEQ multiplex PCR; TCRdb's copy has only in-frame clones and leaves some out. The table includes 70,000 to 80,000 clones, under 95% detected once. The V end was cut by 2 bases, the J end by 0 bases, with 20 bases between. The germline V gene encodes CDR1 SGHNT and CDR2 YYREEE (reference sequence). The CDR3 is 19 amino acids. The sample in question was CD4+ T cells from peripheral blood mononuclear cells, obtained before pregnancy. The chain couples TRBV5-4 to TRBJ1-4; D unresolved. The TCR sequence derives from a female donor with multiple sclerosis, enrolled in a pregnancy study. In nucleotides, the CDR3 is TGTGCCAGCAGCTTTGCCCCCGGGTTTAAGGGAGCAACTAATGAAAAACTGTTTTTT. Encoded protein: CASSFAPGFKGATNEKLFF.